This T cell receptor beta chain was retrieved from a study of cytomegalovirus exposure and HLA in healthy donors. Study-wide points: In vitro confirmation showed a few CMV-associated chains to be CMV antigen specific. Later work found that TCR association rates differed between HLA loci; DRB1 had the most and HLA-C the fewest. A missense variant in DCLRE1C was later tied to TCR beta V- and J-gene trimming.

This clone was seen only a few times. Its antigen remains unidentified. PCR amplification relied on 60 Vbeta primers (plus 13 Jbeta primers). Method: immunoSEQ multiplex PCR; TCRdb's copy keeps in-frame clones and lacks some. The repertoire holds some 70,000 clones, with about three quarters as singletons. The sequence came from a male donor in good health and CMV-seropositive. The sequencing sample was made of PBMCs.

The CDR3 region is CASSFLQGAMNTEAFF. The CDR3 DNA reads TGTGCCAGCAGCTTTTTGCAGGGGGCTATGAACACTGAAGCTTTCTTT. V is TRBV7-9 and J is TRBJ1-1; 8 bases agree with TRBD1. The length of the CDR3 is 16 residues. Trimming cost V 3 bases and J 0 bases; bases outside gene matches: 6. Per the germline V gene, CDR1 is SEHNR and CDR2 is FQNEAQ (reference sequence).